This T cell receptor (beta chain) is drawn from a study of regulatory dendritic cells for organ transplantation. At the level of the study: Regulatory dendritic cells were monocyte-derived, receiving vitamin D3 on days 0 and 4 and IL-10 on day 4. Study-level findings and limits: Memory T cells were less diverse than naive, with memory CD8+ most oligoclonal. Memory CD8+ clonal expansion seemed more limited with regulatory than mature dendritic cells.

As to this clone: As yet, its antigen is unknown.

Sorted subsets were CFSE-labeled and cultured about 5 days with allogeneic dendritic cells. Memory T cells were CD45RO+, naive were CD45RA+, sorted by FACS. Generated by immunoSEQ multiplex PCR, the TCRdb table keeps only in-frame clones and is missing some. The sample gives fewer than 25,000 clones, about 85% of which show up once; roughly 0.26% is in the top ten. Germline loops: CDR1 MNHNS, CDR2 SASEGT. This CDR3 contains 15 residues. V was clipped by 6 bases and J by 2 bases, with 17 bases between them. Sequencing used naive CD4+ T cells from blood cultured with dendritic cells. Documented subset: CD45RA+ naive T cells. The rearrangement joins TRBV6-1 to TRBJ2-7; maybe TRBD1 (5 bases). This TCR came from a human donor in good health. The CDR3 DNA sequence: TGTGCCAGCAGCGCTGCTACAGGTGGCCCCTACGAGCAGTACTTC. Residues: CASSAATGGPYEQYF.